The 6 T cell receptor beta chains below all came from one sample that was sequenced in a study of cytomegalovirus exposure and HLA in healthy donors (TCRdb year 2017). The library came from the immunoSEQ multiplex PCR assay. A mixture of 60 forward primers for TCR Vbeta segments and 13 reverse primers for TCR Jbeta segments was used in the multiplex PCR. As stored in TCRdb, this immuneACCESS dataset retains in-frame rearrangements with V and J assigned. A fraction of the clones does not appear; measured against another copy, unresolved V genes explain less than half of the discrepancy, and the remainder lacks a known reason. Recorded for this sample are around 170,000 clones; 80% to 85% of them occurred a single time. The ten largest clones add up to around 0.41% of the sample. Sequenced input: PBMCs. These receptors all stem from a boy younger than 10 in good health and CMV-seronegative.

The CDR3 region is CASSLTEGARSGELFF. CDR3 sequence (DNA): TGTGCCAGCAGCTTAACGGAGGGGGCGCGAAGCGGGGAGCTGTTTTTT. V is TRBV9 and J is TRBJ2-2; D may be TRBD1 (7 bases). CDR3 length equals 16 residues. Germline assignment: CDR1 SGDLS and CDR2 YYNGEE. V was cut by 4 bases and J by 7 bases, with 20 bases left in between.

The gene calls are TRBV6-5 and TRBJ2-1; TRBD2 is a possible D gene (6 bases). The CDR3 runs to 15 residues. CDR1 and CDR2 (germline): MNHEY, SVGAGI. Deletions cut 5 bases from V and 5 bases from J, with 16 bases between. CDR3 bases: TGTGCCAGCAGTCCCCGGAGGGCCGAGGACAATGAGCAGTTCTTC. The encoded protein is CASSPRRAEDNEQFF.

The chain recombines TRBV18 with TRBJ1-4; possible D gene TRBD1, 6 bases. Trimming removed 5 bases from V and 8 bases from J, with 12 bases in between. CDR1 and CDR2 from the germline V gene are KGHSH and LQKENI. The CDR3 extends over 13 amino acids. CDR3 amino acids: CASSTDRNEKLFF. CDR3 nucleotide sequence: TGTGCCAGCTCAACCGACAGGAACGAAAAACTGTTTTTT.

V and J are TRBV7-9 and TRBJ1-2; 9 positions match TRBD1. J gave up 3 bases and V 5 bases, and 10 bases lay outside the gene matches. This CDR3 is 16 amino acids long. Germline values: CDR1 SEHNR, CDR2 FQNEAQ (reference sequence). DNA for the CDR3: TGTGCCAGCAGCGGACCGCGACAGGGGGGACACTATGGCTACACCTTC. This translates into CASSGPRQGGHYGYTF.

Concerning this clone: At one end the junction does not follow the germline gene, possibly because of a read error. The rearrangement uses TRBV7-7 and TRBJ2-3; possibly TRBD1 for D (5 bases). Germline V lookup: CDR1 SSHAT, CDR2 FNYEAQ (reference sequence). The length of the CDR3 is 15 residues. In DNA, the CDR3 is TGTGCTAGCAGCTTGGGCCAGGGTCGACGTGATACGCAGTATTTT. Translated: CASSLGQGRRDTQYF.

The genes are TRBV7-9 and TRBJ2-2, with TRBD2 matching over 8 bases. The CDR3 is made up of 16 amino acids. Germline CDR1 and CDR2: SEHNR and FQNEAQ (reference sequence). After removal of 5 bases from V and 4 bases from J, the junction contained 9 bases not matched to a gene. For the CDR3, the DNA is TGTGCCAGCAGCCCCCGGGAGGGAACGGGCACCGGGGAGCTGTTTTTT. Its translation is CASSPREGTGTGELFF. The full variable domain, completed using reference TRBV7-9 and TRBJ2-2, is DTGVSQNPRHKITKRGQNVTFRCDPISEHNRLYWYRQTLGQGPEFLTYFQNEAQLEKSRLLSDRFSAERPKGSFSTLEIQRTEQGDSAMYLCASSPREGTGTGELFFGEGSRLTVL.